This T cell receptor (beta chain) was captured in a study of neoadjuvant anti-PD-1 for oral cavity cancer. As for the study in general: Non-progressing patients received a fourth nivolumab dose near day 43, then surgery on days 50-56.

Two replicates per tumor sample, mostly from around 4.9 ug of genomic DNA. Measured with immunoSEQ multiplex PCR; TCRdb has only the in-frame clones, and not every one. The sample records some 10,000 clones, roughly 61% being singletons. The length of the CDR3 is 15 residues. V was clipped by 7 bases and J by 8 bases; unmatched bases: 16. Looked up from germline, CDR1 is SEHNR and CDR2 is FQNEAQ (reference sequence). Described time point: after neoadjuvant nivolumab, at surgical resection. These oral cavity squamous cell carcinomas were HPV-negative and locally advanced. The sample here was tumor tissue, taken after nivolumab (anti-PD-1) treatment. This rearrangement joins TRBV7-9 to TRBJ1-2; 7 positions match TRBD1. The TCR sequence derives from a person aged 35 to 85 with oral cavity squamous cell carcinoma. The CDR3 loop reads CASTRAETGSMGYTF. The CDR3 bases are TGTGCCAGCACCCGGGCCGAGACAGGGAGCATGGGCTACACCTTC.